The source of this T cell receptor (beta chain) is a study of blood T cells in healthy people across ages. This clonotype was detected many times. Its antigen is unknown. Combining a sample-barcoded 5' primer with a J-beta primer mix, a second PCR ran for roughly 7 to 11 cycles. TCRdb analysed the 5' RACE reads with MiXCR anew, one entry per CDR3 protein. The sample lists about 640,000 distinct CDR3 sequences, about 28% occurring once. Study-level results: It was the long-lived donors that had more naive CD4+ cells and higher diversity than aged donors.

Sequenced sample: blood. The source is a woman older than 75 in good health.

DNA for the CDR3: TGTGCCATCAGTCCCCGGGACAGGCTCACAGATACGCAGTATTTT. Translation: CAISPRDRLTDTQYF. The gene calls are TRBV10-3 and TRBJ2-3, with 8 bases lining up with TRBD1. Germline CDR1 is ENHRY and CDR2 is SYGVKD. CDR3 length: 15 amino acids. V shed 5 bases and J 2 bases; nucleotides not matched to a gene: 6.